Presented here are 9 T cell receptor beta chains from one specimen sequenced in a study of T cell responses to AZD1222 COVID-19 vaccine (dated by TCRdb to the early 2020s). Receptor amplification or capture employed the immunoSEQ multiplex PCR assay. The clones in this table, taken by TCRdb from immuneACCESS, are in-frame only. Not every clone is retained; where verified, under half of the shortfall comes from an unresolved V gene, and the cause of the rest is unknown. The sample contains 200,000 to 250,000 clones, 90% to 95% of them found a single time. The ten largest clones represent 0.9% to 1.1% of the sample. The time point label corresponds to: baseline before first vaccination. This specimen's treatment or condition label, per the study, means: meningococcal conjugate vaccine given as trial control. This specimen was peripheral blood, taken on day 0 of MenACWY control vaccination. These receptors were taken from an adult in good health.

This chain joins TRBV10-2 and TRBJ1-1; D gene ambiguous. V was pared by 2 bases and J by 4 bases, with 8 bases between. The CDR3 contains 13 residues. CDR1 and CDR2 from the germline V gene are WSHSY and SAAADI. This CDR3 is CASSETGRTEAFF. CDR3 nucleotide sequence: TGCGCCAGCAGTGAGACCGGGCGCACTGAAGCTTTCTTT.

Here the CDR3 reads CATSVQGAANEKLFF. The DNA of the CDR3 is TGTGCCACCAGCGTACAGGGGGCTGCTAATGAAAAACTGTTTTTT. The rearrangement links TRBV15 to TRBJ1-4; 9 positions match TRBD1. J was trimmed by 3 bases and V by 5 bases; bases with no gene match: 4. Germline V lookup: CDR1 LNHNV, CDR2 YYDKDF (reference sequence). The CDR3 has 15 residues.

This chain uses TRBV10-2 with TRBJ2-1, with 8 bases fitting TRBD1. The germline gives CDR1 WSHSY, CDR2 SAAADI. The CDR3 is 13 amino acids. With 8 bases clipped from V and 5 bases from J, the junction kept 5 bases outside the gene matches. The CDR3 sequence is CASGQGVNNEQFF. The CDR3 coding sequence is TGCGCCAGCGGACAGGGAGTCAACAATGAGCAGTTCTTC.

The rearrangement uses TRBV7-8 and TRBJ2-2; maybe TRBD1 (5 bases). V lost 5 bases, J lost 2 bases, and 9 bases lay in between. The CDR3 spans 14 residues. Per the germline V gene, CDR1 is SGHVS and CDR2 is FQNEAQ. The CDR3 region is CASSLRVNTGELFF. In DNA form, the CDR3 reads TGTGCCAGCAGCCTCAGGGTTAACACCGGGGAGCTGTTTTTT.

This CDR3 reads CATGGDSFATNEKLFF. CDR3 bases: TGTGCCACAGGGGGGGACAGCTTTGCAACTAATGAAAAACTGTTTTTT. The chain is built from TRBV10-3 and TRBJ1-4, with TRBD1 identical over 7 bases. CDR1 is ENHRY and CDR2 is SYGVKD in the germline V gene. The CDR3 totals 16 residues. V shed 10 bases and J 0 bases; nucleotides not matched to a gene: 11.

V gene TRBV19 combines with J gene TRBJ2-5, with 8 bases that match TRBD1. CDR1 LNHDA and CDR2 SQIVND come from the germline V gene (reference sequence). V trimming: 8 bases; J trimming: 2 bases; junction bases outside the gene matches: 13. This CDR3 contains 16 residues. CDR3 in amino acids: CASQPTGGVRQETQYF. The CDR3 nucleotides read TGTGCCAGTCAACCAACAGGGGGAGTCCGGCAAGAGACCCAGTACTTC.

The chain uses TRBV6-5 and TRBJ2-3, with TRBD2 matching over 11 bases. Per germline, CDR1 MNHEY and CDR2 SVGAGI. The CDR3 sequence is 15 residues long. With 6 bases clipped from V and 4 bases from J, the junction kept 6 bases outside the gene matches. CDR3 loop: CASRSLAGGADTQYF. CDR3 nucleotide sequence: TGTGCCAGCAGGTCCCTAGCGGGGGGTGCAGATACGCAGTATTTT.

For this clone: The sample contains more than one DNA sequence encoding this CDR3. This rearrangement joins TRBV5-1 to TRBJ1-1; D perhaps matches TRBD1 (5 bases). CDR1 SGHRS and CDR2 YFSETQ come from the germline V gene. Trimming took 0 bases from V and 1 from J, leaving 7 bases between them. The CDR3 runs to 14 residues. CDR3 nucleotides: TGCGCCAGCAGCTTGGAAGGGGCGAACACTGAAGCTTTCTTT. This encodes CASSLEGANTEAFF.

V gene TRBV27 combines with J gene TRBJ1-1; D unclear. Germline V gene data show CDR1 as MNHEY and CDR2 as SMNVEV (reference sequence). CDR3 length equals 15 residues. V lost 4 bases and J 4 bases, leaving 16 bases between the germline ends. The CDR3 reads CASSSKPRVVTEAFF. CDR3 sequence (DNA): TGTGCCAGCAGTTCAAAACCCCGGGTAGTCACTGAAGCTTTCTTT.